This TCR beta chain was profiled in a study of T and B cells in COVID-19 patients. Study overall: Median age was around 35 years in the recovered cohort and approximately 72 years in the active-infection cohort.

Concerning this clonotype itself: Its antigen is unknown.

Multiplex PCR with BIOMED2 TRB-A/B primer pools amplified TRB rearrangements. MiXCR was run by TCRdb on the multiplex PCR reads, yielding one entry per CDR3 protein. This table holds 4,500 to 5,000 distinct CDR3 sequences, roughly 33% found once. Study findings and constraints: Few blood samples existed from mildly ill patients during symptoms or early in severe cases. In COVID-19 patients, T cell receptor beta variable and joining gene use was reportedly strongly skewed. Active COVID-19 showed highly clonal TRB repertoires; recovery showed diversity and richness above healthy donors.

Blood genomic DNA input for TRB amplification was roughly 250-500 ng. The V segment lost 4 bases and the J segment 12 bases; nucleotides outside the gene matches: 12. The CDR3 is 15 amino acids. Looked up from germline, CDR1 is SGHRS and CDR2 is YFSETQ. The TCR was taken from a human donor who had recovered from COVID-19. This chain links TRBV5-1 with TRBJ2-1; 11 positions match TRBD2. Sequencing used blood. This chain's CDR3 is CASSPGTSGGGAQFF. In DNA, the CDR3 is TGCGCCAGCAGCCCAGGGACTAGCGGTGGTGGGGCGCAGTTCTTC.